These 25 T cell receptor beta chains came from one sample sequenced in a study of Ad26.COV2.S vaccination and SARS-CoV-2 variants. Specified treatment: over 15 received Ad26.COV2.S at low or high dose, single or two shots; 5 received placebo; per-sample allocation not given. The study sampled participants on day 63 after the first vaccine or placebo injection. Method: immunoSEQ multiplex PCR; TCRdb's copy keeps in-frame clones and lacks some. The data contain 500,000 or so clones, roughly nine tenths of them singletons. The source material was peripheral blood, sampled in a trial of Ad26.COV2.S vaccine versus placebo. The receptors originated from a person aged 18-60 years who received the Ad26.COV2.S COVID-19 vaccine or a placebo.

The J gene is TRBJ2-3, the V gene TRBV5-1; 7 bases agree with TRBD2. V dropped 3 bases and J dropped 4; count of bases not matched to a gene: 8. The CDR3 length is 15 residues. Germline V CDR1 and CDR2: SGHRS, YFSETQ. The CDR3 reads CASSSVRGEADTQYF. The CDR3 DNA reads TGCGCCAGCAGCTCAGTCCGGGGGGAGGCAGATACGCAGTATTTT.

The chain combines TRBV18 with TRBJ1-5; D not resolved. Trimming removed 1 base at V and 2 bases at J, with 9 bases between. This CDR3 has 15 residues. Germline V gives CDR1 KGHSH, CDR2 LQKENI. The CDR3 reads CASSPQETRNQPQHF. The CDR3 DNA reads TGTGCCAGCTCACCACAGGAGACCCGCAATCAGCCCCAGCATTTT.

V and J are TRBV28 and TRBJ1-2; D remains ambiguous. The CDR3 contains 13 residues. Germline V gene lookup returns CDR1 MDHEN and CDR2 SYDVKM. Trimming took 3 bases from V and 5 from J, leaving 10 bases between them. CDR3 sequence reads: CASSFLMGYGYTF. Here the CDR3 DNA reads TGTGCCAGCAGTTTCTTAATGGGGTATGGCTACACCTTC.

The chain uses TRBV6-1 and TRBJ1-2; D call uncertain. The CDR3 contains 17 residues. V was shortened by 2 bases and J by 6 bases, with 22 bases between the two germline ends. Germline CDR1 is MNHNS and CDR2 is SASEGT. CDR3 protein: CASSEIPIGVSTHGYTF. CDR3 DNA: TGTGCCAGCAGTGAAATTCCTATTGGCGTGTCGACTCATGGCTACACCTTC.

V and J are TRBV10-3 and TRBJ2-2, with 10 bases that match TRBD1. V shed 5 bases and J 3 bases; nucleotides not matched to a gene: 3. Germline-derived CDR1 and CDR2 are ENHRY and SYGVKD. The CDR3 is 15 amino acids. Here the CDR3 DNA reads TGTGCCATCAGTCTAGGACAGGGGGACACCGGGGAGCTGTTTTTT. It specifies CAISLGQGDTGELFF.

This clone came up once. The chain couples TRBV9 to TRBJ1-3; D unresolved. V shed 0 bases and J shed 8 bases, with 12 bases lying between them. Germline CDR1 SGDLS, CDR2 YYNGEE. The CDR3 consists of 14 residues. The CDR3 reads CASSVDSRPDTIYF. CDR3 DNA sequence: TGTGCCAGCAGCGTAGATAGCCGGCCGGACACCATATATTTT.

The gene calls are TRBV5-1 and TRBJ2-5, with 12 bases that match TRBD2. J gave up 3 bases and V 4 bases, and 7 bases lay outside the gene matches. The CDR3 sequence is 16 residues long. Germline loops: CDR1 SGHRS, CDR2 YFSETQ. In DNA, the CDR3 is TGCGCCAGCAGCCCTGGACTAGCGGGGCACAAAGAGACCCAGTACTTC. Translated, it gives CASSPGLAGHKETQYF.

This clone showed up just once. The J gene is TRBJ1-4, the V gene TRBV5-6; 9 bases map to TRBD1. The V gene end was trimmed by 6 bases and the J gene end by 7 bases; junction bases not matched to a gene: 10. Germline V gene data show CDR1 as SGHDT and CDR2 as YYEEEE. This CDR3 is built from 15 residues. The CDR3 loop is CASTLSGTGIEKLFF. For the CDR3, the DNA is TGTGCCAGCACCCTCTCCGGGACAGGGATTGAAAAACTGTTTTTT. Looking up the rest from reference TRBV5-6 and TRBJ1-4 gives the full variable domain: DAGVTQSPTHLIKTRGQQVTLRCSPKSGHDTVSWYQQALGQGPQFIFQYYEEEERQRGNFPDRFSGHQFPNYSSELNVNALLLGDSALYLCASTLSGTGIEKLFFGSGTQLSVL.

CDR3 nucleotide sequence: TGTGCCAGCAGTTTGGTGTTTACCTCGCAAGAGACCCAGTACTTC. The encoded protein is CASSLVFTSQETQYF. The chain couples TRBV27 to TRBJ2-5; no clear D gene. The length of the CDR3 is 15 residues. Germline V CDR1 and CDR2: MNHEY, SMNVEV (reference sequence). V was pared by 3 bases and J by 2 bases, with 13 bases between.

The V call is TRBV27, the J call TRBJ1-4; D uncertain. The CDR3 runs to 15 residues. CDR1 is MNHEY and CDR2 is SMNVEV in the germline V gene (reference sequence). Trimming stripped 5 bases from V and 3 bases from J, with 13 bases between. Here the CDR3 DNA reads TGTGCCAGCAGTAACCTCAAAGGTTCTAATGAAAAACTGTTTTTT. Its protein product is CASSNLKGSNEKLFF.

V is TRBV9 and J is TRBJ2-7, with a weak D call TRBD2 (5 bases). V was trimmed by 3 bases and J by 6 bases, leaving 13 bases between them. Germline CDR1 SGDLS, CDR2 YYNGEE. This CDR3 region has 13 residues. The CDR3 loop reads CASSASGRVEQYF. As DNA, the CDR3 is TGTGCCAGCAGCGCCTCTGGGCGGGTCGAGCAGTACTTC.

The chain recombines TRBV11-2 with TRBJ2-3, with 7 bases lining up with TRBD2. J gave up 5 bases and V 4 bases, and 9 bases lay outside the gene matches. CDR1 and CDR2 (germline): SGHAT, FQNNGV. This CDR3 is built from 15 residues. The CDR3 spells CASSSRGLVQDTQYF. For the CDR3, the DNA is TGTGCCAGCAGCTCGCGCGGACTAGTCCAAGATACGCAGTATTTT.

This chain's CDR3 is CASNPRGEGKNTEAFF. The CDR3 DNA follows: TGTGCCAGCAATCCTCGGGGTGAGGGGAAAAACACTGAAGCTTTCTTT. The chain has TRBV5-4 and TRBJ1-1; D is possibly TRBD1 (5 bases). This CDR3 comprises 16 residues. CDR1 is SGHNT and CDR2 is YYREEE in the germline V gene (reference sequence). V dropped 6 bases and J dropped 2 bases, with 20 bases sitting between them.

The CDR3 is CASSQNRHATNEKLFF. The DNA for the CDR3 is TGCGCCAGCAGCCAAAACCGACACGCAACTAATGAAAAACTGTTTTTT. V usage is TRBV4-3 and J usage is TRBJ1-4; D unclear. Germline V gene sequence: CDR1 LGHNA, CDR2 YSLEER. This CDR3 region has 16 residues. V lost 2 bases to trimming and J lost 0 bases, with 10 bases between them.

There are a few counts of this clone. The chain has TRBV11-3 and TRBJ2-1, with 8 bases fitting TRBD1. Trimming removed 5 bases from V and 4 bases from J; junction bases left unmatched: 4. The CDR3 totals 14 residues. Germline CDR1 reads SGHNT; CDR2 reads YENEEA. The CDR3 sequence is CASSMTGEYNEQFF. CDR3 sequence (DNA): TGTGCCAGCAGCATGACAGGGGAGTACAATGAGCAGTTCTTC.

V gene TRBV11-2 combines with J gene TRBJ1-4; TRBD1 might be the D (6 bases). Trimming pared 3 bases from V and 3 bases from J, leaving 11 bases between. The CDR3 sequence is 15 residues long. CDR1 is SGHAT and CDR2 is FQNNGV in the germline V gene. Here the CDR3 DNA reads TGTGCCAGCAGCTTCCTGGGGGGCCCTAATGAAAAACTGTTTTTT. Translating gives CASSFLGGPNEKLFF. Drawing the rest from reference TRBV11-2 and TRBJ1-4, the complete variable domain is EAGVAQSPRYKIIEKRQSVAFWCNPISGHATLYWYQQILGQGPKLLIQFQNNGVVDDSQLPKDRFSAERLKGVDSTLKIQPAKLEDSAVYLCASSFLGGPNEKLFFGSGTQLSVL.

The CDR3 loop reads CATLQGSEDSYEQYF. The CDR3 DNA reads as TGTGCCACTTTACAGGGGTCCGAGGATTCCTACGAGCAGTACTTC. The V call is TRBV10-3, the J call TRBJ2-7, with 7 bases aligning to TRBD1. The CDR3 covers 15 residues. Germline V lookup: CDR1 ENHRY, CDR2 SYGVKD. V dropped 10 bases and J dropped 1; count of bases not matched to a gene: 13.

The chain has TRBV10-3 and TRBJ2-1; 9 positions match TRBD2. With 6 bases clipped from V and 6 bases from J, the junction kept 6 bases outside the gene matches. The CDR3 loop spans 14 amino acids. Germline V lookup: CDR1 ENHRY, CDR2 SYGVKD. The CDR3, as DNA: TGTGCCATCAGGAGTAGCGGGAGTGGCAATGAGCAGTTCTTC. This sequence encodes CAIRSSGSGNEQFF.

The chain couples TRBV6-5 to TRBJ2-5; tentative D call: TRBD2 (6 bases). Trimming pared 8 bases from V and 3 bases from J, leaving 10 bases between. Germline V lookup: CDR1 MNHEY, CDR2 SVGAGI. The CDR3 consists of 12 residues. CDR3 amino acids: CASSSDKETQYF. CDR3 nucleotide sequence: TGTGCCAGCTCTAGCGATAAAGAGACCCAGTACTTC.

The J gene is TRBJ1-2, the V gene TRBV25-1, with a weak D call TRBD1 (5 bases). Trimming cost V 5 bases and J 3 bases, with 7 bases left between them. CDR3 length equals 12 residues. Germline V CDR1 and CDR2: MGHDK, SYGVNS. CDR3 amino acids: CASSIQDYGYTF. The CDR3 bases are TGTGCCAGCAGTATACAGGACTATGGCTACACCTTC.

This rearrangement joins TRBV19 to TRBJ1-1; the match to TRBD1 covers 7 bases. The germline gives CDR1 LNHDA, CDR2 SQIVND (reference sequence). The CDR3 loop spans 15 amino acids. J was trimmed by 5 bases and V by 0 bases; bases with no gene match: 6. The chain's CDR3 is CASSIERTGGTEAFF. The CDR3 region has the DNA TGTGCCAGTAGTATAGAGAGGACAGGCGGGACTGAAGCTTTCTTT.

V gene TRBV9 combines with J gene TRBJ1-4; 10 nucleotides match TRBD1. CDR1 is SGDLS, CDR2 YYNGEE, per germline. The CDR3 runs to 15 residues. The J segment lost 6 bases and the V segment lost 3 bases, leaving 5 bases of the junction unmatched. The CDR3 here is CASSGWDRGDEKLFF. The CDR3 DNA reads TGTGCCAGCAGCGGATGGGACAGGGGTGATGAAAAACTGTTTTTT.

The rearrangement joins TRBV20-1 to TRBJ2-5; the D is unclear. V lost 5 bases and J lost 2, with 3 bases in between. The CDR3 is 10 amino acids. The germline V gene encodes CDR1 DFQATT and CDR2 SNEGSKA (reference sequence). The CDR3 sequence: CSALQETQYF. CDR3 nucleotide sequence: TGCAGTGCTTTACAAGAGACCCAGTACTTC.

V usage is TRBV20-1 and J usage is TRBJ1-2; D gene ambiguous. Germline V CDR1 and CDR2: DFQATT, SNEGSKA (reference sequence). The CDR3 is 11 residues long. Deletions cut 4 bases from V and 2 bases from J, with 5 bases between. In nucleotides, the CDR3 is TGCAGTGCTAAGGAAAACTATGGCTACACCTTC. Residues: CSAKENYGYTF.

The gene calls are TRBV27 and TRBJ1-5; 7 bases line up with TRBD1. Trimming at V came to 10 bases and at J to 5 bases, leaving 14 bases not matched to a gene. The CDR3 covers 15 residues. In germline, CDR1 is MNHEY, CDR2 SMNVEV (reference sequence). The CDR3 loop is CATRRGQRADQPQHF. As DNA, the CDR3 is TGTGCCACCCGAAGGGGGCAACGGGCGGATCAGCCCCAGCATTTT.